A single sample is the source of the 8 T cell receptor beta chains below, sequenced in a study of shared clonotypes between healthy human individuals. TCRdb's table, derived via immunoSEQ multiplex PCR, lists solely in-frame clones and lacks some. The sample contains 450,000 to 600,000 clones, 70% to 80% of which appear only once. The sample was PBMCs. The receptors originated from a woman between 35 and 50 years old in good health. Some clones in this sample may be carry-over from other donors' samples.

This clone has more than one count but fewer than ten. The V and J genes are TRBV29-1 and TRBJ2-1; 7 bases line up with TRBD1. V shed 2 bases, J shed 7 bases, and the junction held 11 bases outside the gene matches. This CDR3 region has 15 residues. From germline, CDR1 is SQVTM and CDR2 ANQGSEA. DNA of the CDR3: TGCAGCGTTGAATTCCAGGGGGTTAACGAGAATGAGCAGTTCTTC. It codes for CSVEFQGVNENEQFF.

The chain recombines TRBV11-3 with TRBJ2-3; tentatively, D is TRBD2 (6 bases). Deletions cut 1 base from V and 5 bases from J, with 16 bases between. CDR3 length equals 16 residues. The V gene's germline CDR1 is SGHNT and CDR2 YENEEA. This CDR3 is CASSLGGTRGGDTQYF. Written as DNA, the CDR3 is TGTGCCAGCAGCTTAGGTGGGACTCGTGGCGGAGATACGCAGTATTTT. The entire variable domain, with the rest obtained from reference TRBV11-3 and TRBJ2-3, is as follows: EAGVVQSPRYKIIEKKQPVAFWCNPISGHNTLYWYLQNLGQGPELLIRYENEEAVDDSQLPKDRFSAERLKGVDSTLKIQPAELGDSAVYLCASSLGGTRGGDTQYFGPGTRLTVL.

The rearrangement links TRBV5-1 to TRBJ2-7; 11 bases align to TRBD2. Germline lookup yields CDR1 SGHRS and CDR2 YFSETQ. The V segment lost 0 bases and the J segment 4 bases; nucleotides outside the gene matches: 6. The CDR3 loop spans 16 amino acids. CDR3 protein: CASSLVLAGVYYEQYF. The CDR3 DNA follows: TGCGCCAGCAGCTTGGTACTAGCGGGAGTCTATTACGAGCAGTACTTC.

The chain employs TRBV19 and TRBJ2-3; 8 bases line up with TRBD2. V was pared by 7 bases and J by 6 bases, with 9 bases of the junction left unmatched. The V gene's germline CDR1 is LNHDA and CDR2 SQIVND (reference sequence). CDR3 length: 14 residues. CDR3 sequence reads: CASTVAGSWDTQYF. Written as DNA, the CDR3 is TGTGCCAGTACCGTAGCGGGATCTTGGGATACGCAGTATTTT.

This clone was recorded a few times. V is TRBV7-3 and J is TRBJ2-1; D is unclear. This CDR3 contains 12 residues. Trimming took 5 bases from V and 9 from J, leaving 11 bases between them. CDR1 is SGHTA and CDR2 is FQGTGA in the germline V gene. The CDR3 DNA is TGTGCCAGCAGCCCCGCTAGTTCTGAGCAGTTCTTC. Residues: CASSPASSEQFF.

The chain has TRBV27 and TRBJ2-3; D not resolved. Germline CDR1 is MNHEY and CDR2 is SMNVEV (reference sequence). The V end lost 6 bases, the J end lost 0 bases, and 13 bases lay between the germline ends. This CDR3 has 15 amino acids. In DNA, the CDR3 is TGTGCCAGCAGCCTCCTGCGGTATAGCACAGATACGCAGTATTTT. Translated: CASSLLRYSTDTQYF.

The genes are TRBV6-5 and TRBJ1-2; no firm D call. Per the germline V gene, CDR1 is MNHEY and CDR2 is SVGAGI. The length of the CDR3 is 14 residues. Trimming left V 6 bases short and J 1 base short, with 12 bases between. CDR3 loop: CASSVSPYNYGYTF. The CDR3 DNA reads TGTGCCAGCAGCGTCTCCCCCTATAACTATGGCTACACCTTC.

The chain has TRBV7-6 and TRBJ2-1; 11 bases line up with TRBD2. The V and J ends lost 6 bases and 10 bases, in that order; junction bases with no gene match: 14. The germline gives CDR1 SGHVS, CDR2 FNYEAQ. The CDR3 has 16 residues. The CDR3 loop reads CASRPKIAGGPYEQFF. Written as DNA, the CDR3 is TGTGCCAGCAGGCCTAAAATAGCGGGAGGGCCTTACGAGCAGTTCTTC.